The present T cell receptor (beta chain) was sequenced within a study of T cells in Graves' hyperthyroidism and ophthalmopathy. There were TCR beta CDR3 regions amplified from RNA transcripts. Primed by the HTBI set, a first-round RT-PCR was run on the TCR CDR3. In TCRdb, the multiplex PCR reads were re-called with MiXCR into one record per CDR3 protein. Of a few hundred thousand distinct CDR3 sequences in the sample, approximately 14% are singletons; the top ten hold approximately 5.8%. At least ten counts were recorded for this clonotype. No progression to ophthalmopathy during 18 months of follow-up defined stable disease. Unmatched junction bases numbered 5, after V lost 2 bases and J lost 0 bases. Germline-derived CDR1 and CDR2 are SGDLS and YYNGEE. This CDR3 comprises 15 residues.

The material sequenced was blood. J is TRBJ2-7 and V is TRBV9, with TRBD1 identical over 7 bases. The receptor's source is a young woman with Graves' hyperthyroidism. In DNA form, the CDR3 reads TGTGCCAGCAGCGTTGGGACAGCGAGCTCCTACGAGCAGTACTTC. This codes for CASSVGTASSYEQYF.